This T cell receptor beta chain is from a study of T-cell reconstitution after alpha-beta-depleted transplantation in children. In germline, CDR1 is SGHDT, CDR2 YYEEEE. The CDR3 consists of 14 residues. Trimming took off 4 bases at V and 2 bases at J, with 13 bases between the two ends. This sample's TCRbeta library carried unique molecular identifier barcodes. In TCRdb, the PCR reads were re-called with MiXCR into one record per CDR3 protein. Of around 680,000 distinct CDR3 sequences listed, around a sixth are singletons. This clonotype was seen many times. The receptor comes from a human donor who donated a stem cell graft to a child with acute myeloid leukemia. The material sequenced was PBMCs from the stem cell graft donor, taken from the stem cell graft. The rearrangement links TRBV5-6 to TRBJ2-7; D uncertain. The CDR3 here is CASSLQFPTYEQYF. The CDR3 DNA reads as TGTGCCAGCAGCCTGCAGTTTCCTACCTACGAGCAGTACTTC. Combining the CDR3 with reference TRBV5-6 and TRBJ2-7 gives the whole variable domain DAGVTQSPTHLIKTRGQQVTLRCSPKSGHDTVSWYQQALGQGPQFIFQYYEEEERQRGNFPDRFSGHQFPNYSSELNVNALLLGDSALYLCASSLQFPTYEQYFGPGTRLTVT.